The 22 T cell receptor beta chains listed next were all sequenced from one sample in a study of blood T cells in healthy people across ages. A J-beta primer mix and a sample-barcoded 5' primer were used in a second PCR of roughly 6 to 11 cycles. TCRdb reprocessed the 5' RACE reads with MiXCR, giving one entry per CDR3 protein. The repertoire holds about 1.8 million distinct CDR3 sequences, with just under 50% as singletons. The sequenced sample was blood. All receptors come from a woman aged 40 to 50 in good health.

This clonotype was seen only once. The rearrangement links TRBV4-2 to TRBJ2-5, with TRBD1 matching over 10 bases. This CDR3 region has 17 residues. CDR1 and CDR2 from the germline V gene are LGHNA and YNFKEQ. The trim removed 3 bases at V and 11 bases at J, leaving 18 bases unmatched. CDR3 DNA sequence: TGTGCCAGCAGCCATTATACCGGGACAGGGGCATTAAATGAGCAGTACTTC. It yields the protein CASSHYTGTGALNEQYF.

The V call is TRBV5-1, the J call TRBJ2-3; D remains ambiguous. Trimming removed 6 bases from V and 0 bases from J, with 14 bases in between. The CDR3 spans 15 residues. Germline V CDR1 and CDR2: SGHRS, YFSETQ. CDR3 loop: CASIRMGYSTDTQYF. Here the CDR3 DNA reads TGCGCCAGCATCAGGATGGGCTATAGCACAGATACGCAGTATTTT.

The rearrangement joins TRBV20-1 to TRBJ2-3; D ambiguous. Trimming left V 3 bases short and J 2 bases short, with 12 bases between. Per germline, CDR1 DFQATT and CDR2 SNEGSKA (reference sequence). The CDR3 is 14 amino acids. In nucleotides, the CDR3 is TGCAGTGCTAGCCGACGAGGATACACAGATACGCAGTATTTT. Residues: CSASRRGYTDTQYF.

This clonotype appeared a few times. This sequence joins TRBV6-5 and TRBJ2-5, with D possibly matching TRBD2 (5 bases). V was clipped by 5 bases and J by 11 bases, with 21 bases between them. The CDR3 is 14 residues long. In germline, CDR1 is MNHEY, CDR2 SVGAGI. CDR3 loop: CASSPRSSIGEQYF. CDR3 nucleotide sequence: TGTGCCAGCAGTCCACGGTCCTCCATCGGGGAGCAGTACTTC.

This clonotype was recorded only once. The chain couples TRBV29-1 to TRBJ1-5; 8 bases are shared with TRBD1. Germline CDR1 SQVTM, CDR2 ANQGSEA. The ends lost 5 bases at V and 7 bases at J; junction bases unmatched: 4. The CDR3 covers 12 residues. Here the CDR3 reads CSVTSGGQPQHF. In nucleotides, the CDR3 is TGCAGCGTTACCTCAGGGGGCCAGCCCCAGCATTTT.

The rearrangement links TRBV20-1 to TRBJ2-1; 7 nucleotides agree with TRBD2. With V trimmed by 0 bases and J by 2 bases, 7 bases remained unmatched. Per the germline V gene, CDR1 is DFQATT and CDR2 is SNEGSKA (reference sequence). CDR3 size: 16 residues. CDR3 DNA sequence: TGCAGTGCTAGAGATCCCCTAGCGGACACCTACAATGAGCAGTTCTTC. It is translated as CSARDPLADTYNEQFF.

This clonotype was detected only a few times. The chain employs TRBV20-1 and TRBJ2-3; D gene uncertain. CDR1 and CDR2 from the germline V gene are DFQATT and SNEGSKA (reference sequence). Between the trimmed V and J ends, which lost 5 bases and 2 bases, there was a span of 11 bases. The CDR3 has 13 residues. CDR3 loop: CSASKTITDTQYF. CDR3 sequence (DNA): TGCAGTGCTTCAAAGACCATCACAGATACGCAGTATTTT.

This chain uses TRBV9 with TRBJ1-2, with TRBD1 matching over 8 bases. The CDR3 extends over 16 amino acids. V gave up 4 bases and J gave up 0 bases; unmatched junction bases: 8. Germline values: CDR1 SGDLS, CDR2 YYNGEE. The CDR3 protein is CASSRGAQGANYGYTF. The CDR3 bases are TGTGCCAGCAGCCGAGGGGCACAGGGGGCTAACTATGGCTACACCTTC. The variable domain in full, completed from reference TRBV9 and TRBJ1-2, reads DSGVTQTPKHLITATGQRVTLRCSPRSGDLSVYWYQQSLDQGLQFLIQYYNGEERAKGNILERFSAQQFPDLHSELNLSSLELGDSALYFCASSRGAQGANYGYTFGSGTRLTVV.

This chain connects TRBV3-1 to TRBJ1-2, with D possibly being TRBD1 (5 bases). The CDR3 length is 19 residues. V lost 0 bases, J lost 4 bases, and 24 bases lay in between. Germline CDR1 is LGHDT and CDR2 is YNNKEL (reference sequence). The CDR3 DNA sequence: TGTGCCAGCAGCCAAGATAATTTGAATTTGGGGGGTGAGACCTATGGCTACACCTTC. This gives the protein CASSQDNLNLGGETYGYTF.

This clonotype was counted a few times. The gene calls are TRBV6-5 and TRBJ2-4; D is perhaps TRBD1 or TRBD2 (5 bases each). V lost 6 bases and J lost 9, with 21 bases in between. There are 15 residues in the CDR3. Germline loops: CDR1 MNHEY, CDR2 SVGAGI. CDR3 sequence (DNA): TGTGCCAGCAGGGATCTTGCCGGGACCGCTTCCATTCAGTACTTC. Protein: CASRDLAGTASIQYF.

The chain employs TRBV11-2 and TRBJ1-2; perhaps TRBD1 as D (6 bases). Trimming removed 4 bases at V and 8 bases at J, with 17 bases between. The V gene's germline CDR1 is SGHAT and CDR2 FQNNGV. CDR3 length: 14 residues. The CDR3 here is CASSSPERGLGYTF. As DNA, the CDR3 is TGTGCCAGCAGCTCACCCGAGAGGGGGTTAGGCTACACCTTC. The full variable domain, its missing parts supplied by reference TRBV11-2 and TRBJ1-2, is EAGVAQSPRYKIIEKRQSVAFWCNPISGHATLYWYQQILGQGPKLLIQFQNNGVVDDSQLPKDRFSAERLKGVDSTLKIQPAKLEDSAVYLCASSSPERGLGYTFGSGTRLTVV.

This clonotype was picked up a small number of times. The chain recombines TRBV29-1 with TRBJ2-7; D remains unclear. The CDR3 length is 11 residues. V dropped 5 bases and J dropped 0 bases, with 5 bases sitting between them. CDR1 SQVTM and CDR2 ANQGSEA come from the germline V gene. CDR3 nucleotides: TGCAGCGTTCAGAGCTCCTACGAGCAGTACTTC. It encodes CSVQSSYEQYF.

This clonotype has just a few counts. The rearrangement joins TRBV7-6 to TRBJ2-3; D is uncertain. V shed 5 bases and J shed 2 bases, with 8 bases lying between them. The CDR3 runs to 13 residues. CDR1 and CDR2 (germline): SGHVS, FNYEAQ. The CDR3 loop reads CASSPMITDTQYF. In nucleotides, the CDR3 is TGTGCCAGCAGCCCGATGATCACAGATACGCAGTATTTT.

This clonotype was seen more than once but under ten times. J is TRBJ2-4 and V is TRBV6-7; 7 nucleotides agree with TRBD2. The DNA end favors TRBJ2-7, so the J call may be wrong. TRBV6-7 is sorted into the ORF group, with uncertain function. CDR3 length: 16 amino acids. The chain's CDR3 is CASSSGGRRKKAEQYF. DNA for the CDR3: TGTGCCAGCAGTTCGGGAGGAAGGCGAAAGAAGGCCGAGCAGTACTTC.

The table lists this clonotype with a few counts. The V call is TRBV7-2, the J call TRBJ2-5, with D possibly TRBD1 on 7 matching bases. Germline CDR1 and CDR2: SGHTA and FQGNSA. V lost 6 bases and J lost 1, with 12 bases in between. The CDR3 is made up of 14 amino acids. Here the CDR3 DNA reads TGTGCCAGCAGGGAGGGGACAGTCCAAGAGACCCAGTACTTC. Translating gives CASREGTVQETQYF.

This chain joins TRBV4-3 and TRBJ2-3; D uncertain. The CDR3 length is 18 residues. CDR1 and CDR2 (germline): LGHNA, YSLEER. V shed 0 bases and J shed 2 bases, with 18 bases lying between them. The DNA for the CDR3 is TGCGCCAGCAGCCAAGAAGTAGGAGCAGGCGGTTTCACAGATACGCAGTATTTT. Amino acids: CASSQEVGAGGFTDTQYF.

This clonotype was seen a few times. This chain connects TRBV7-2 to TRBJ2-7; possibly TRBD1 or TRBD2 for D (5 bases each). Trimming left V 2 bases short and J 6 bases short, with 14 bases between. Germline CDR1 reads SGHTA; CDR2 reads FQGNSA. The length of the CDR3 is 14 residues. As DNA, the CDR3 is TGTGCCAGCAGCTTAATGGGGGATTCTCGCGAGCAGTACTTC. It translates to CASSLMGDSREQYF.

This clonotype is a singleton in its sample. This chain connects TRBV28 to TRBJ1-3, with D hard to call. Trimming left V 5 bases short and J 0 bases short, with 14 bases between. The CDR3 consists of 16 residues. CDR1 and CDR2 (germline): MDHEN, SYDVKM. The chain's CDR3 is CASSPIGGSSGNTIYF. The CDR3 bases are TGTGCCAGCAGTCCGATCGGCGGAAGCTCTGGAAACACCATATATTTT. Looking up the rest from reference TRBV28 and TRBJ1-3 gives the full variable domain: DVKVTQSSRYLVKRTGEKVFLECVQDMDHENMFWYRQDPGLGLRLIYFSYDVKMKEKGDIPEGYSVSREKKERFSLILESASTNQTSMYLCASSPIGGSSGNTIYFGEGSWLTVV.

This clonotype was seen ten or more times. The CDR3 spells CASSLSGGADTQYF. The CDR3 region has the DNA TGTGCCAGCAGTTTATCCGGAGGCGCAGATACGCAGTATTTT. V usage is TRBV12-3 or TRBV12-4 and J usage is TRBJ2-3; D may be TRBD2 (5 bases). V was pared by 2 bases and J by 4 bases, with 10 bases between. The CDR3 extends over 14 amino acids.

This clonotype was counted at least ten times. The CDR3 reads CASSDFGTSSSSEQFF. In nucleotides, the CDR3 is TGTGCCAGCAGCGACTTCGGGACTAGCTCGTCTTCTGAGCAGTTCTTC. The genes are TRBV12-3 or TRBV12-4 and TRBJ2-1, with 9 bases identical to TRBD2. V shed 6 bases, J shed 9 bases, and the junction held 15 bases outside the gene matches. This CDR3 spans 16 amino acids.

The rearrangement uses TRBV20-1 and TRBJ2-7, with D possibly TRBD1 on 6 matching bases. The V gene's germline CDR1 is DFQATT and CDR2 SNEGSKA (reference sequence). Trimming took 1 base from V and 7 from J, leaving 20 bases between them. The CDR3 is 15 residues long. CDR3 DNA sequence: TGCAGTGCTAGAGTTCCCGGGACACATCTGGGGGAGCAGTACTTC. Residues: CSARVPGTHLGEQYF.

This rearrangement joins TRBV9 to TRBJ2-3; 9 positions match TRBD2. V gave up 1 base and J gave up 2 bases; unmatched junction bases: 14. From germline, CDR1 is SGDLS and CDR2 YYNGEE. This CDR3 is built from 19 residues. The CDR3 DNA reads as TGTGCCAGCAGCGTATCTACCCCAATAGCGGGGGTACTCACAGATACGCAGTATTTT. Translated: CASSVSTPIAGVLTDTQYF.